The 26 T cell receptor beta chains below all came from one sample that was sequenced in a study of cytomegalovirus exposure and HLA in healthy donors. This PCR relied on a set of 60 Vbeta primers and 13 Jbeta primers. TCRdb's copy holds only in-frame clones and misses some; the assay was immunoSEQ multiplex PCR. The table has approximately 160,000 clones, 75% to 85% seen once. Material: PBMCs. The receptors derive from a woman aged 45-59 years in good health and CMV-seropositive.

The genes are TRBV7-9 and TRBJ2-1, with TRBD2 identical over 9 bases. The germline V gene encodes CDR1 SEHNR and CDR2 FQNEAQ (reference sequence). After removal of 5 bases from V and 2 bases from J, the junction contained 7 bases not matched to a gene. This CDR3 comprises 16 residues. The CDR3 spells CASSPQERGAYNEQFF. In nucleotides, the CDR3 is TGTGCCAGCAGCCCCCAGGAGCGGGGGGCCTACAATGAGCAGTTCTTC.

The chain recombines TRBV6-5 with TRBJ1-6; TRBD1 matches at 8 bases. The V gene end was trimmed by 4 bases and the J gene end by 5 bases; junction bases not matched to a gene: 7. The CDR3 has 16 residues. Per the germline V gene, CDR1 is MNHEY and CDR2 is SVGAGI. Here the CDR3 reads CASSSRQGRNNSPLHF. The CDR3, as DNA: TGTGCCAGCAGTTCCAGACAGGGGAGGAATAATTCACCCCTCCACTTT.

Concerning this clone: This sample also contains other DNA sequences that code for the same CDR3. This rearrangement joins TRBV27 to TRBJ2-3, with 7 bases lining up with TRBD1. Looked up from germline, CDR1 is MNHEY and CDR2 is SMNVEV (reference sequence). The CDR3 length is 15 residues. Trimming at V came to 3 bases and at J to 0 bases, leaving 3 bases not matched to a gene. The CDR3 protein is CASSLRGQSTDTQYF. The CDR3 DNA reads TGTGCCAGCAGTTTGAGGGGACAGAGCACAGATACGCAGTATTTT.

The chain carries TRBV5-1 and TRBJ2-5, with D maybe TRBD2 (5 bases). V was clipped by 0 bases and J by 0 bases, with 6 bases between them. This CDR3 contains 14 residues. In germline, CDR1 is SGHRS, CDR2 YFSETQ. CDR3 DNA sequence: TGCGCCAGCAGCTTGGGAGGGAACCAAGAGACCCAGTACTTC. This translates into CASSLGGNQETQYF.

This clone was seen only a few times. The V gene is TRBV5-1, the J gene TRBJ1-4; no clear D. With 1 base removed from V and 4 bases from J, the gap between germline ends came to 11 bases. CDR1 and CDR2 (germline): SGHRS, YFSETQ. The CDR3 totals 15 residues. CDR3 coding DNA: TGCGCCAGCAGCTTGAGCGGGCTCCGTAATGAAAAACTGTTTTTT. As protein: CASSLSGLRNEKLFF.

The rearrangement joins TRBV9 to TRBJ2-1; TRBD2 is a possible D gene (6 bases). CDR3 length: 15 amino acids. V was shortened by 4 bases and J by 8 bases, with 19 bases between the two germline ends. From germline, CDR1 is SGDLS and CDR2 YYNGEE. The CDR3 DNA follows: TGTGCCAGCAGCACCGGGACTCCAATTCAGGATGAGCAGTTCTTC. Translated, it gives CASSTGTPIQDEQFF.

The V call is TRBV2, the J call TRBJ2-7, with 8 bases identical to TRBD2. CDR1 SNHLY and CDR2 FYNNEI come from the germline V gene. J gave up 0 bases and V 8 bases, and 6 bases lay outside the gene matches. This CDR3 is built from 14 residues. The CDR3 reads CASLSGGLSYEQYF. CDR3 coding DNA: TGTGCCAGCCTAAGCGGGGGCCTCTCCTACGAGCAGTACTTC.

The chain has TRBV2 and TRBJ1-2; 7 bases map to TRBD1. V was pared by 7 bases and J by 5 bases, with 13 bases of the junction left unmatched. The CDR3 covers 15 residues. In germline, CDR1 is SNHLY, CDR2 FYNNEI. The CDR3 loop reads CASTMGPGGQYGYTF. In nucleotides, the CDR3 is TGTGCCAGCACTATGGGACCAGGGGGGCAGTATGGCTACACCTTC. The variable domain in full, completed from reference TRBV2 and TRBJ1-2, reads EPEVTQTPSHQVTQMGQEVILRCVPISNHLYFYWYRQILGQKVEFLVSFYNNEISEKSEIFDDQFSVERPDGSNFTLKIRSTKLEDSAMYFCASTMGPGGQYGYTFGSGTRLTVV.

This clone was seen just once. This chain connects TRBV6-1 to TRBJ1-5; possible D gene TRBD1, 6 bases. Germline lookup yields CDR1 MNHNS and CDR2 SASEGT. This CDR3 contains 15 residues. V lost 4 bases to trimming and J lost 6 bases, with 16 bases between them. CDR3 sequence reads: CASSGSTGFGQPQHF. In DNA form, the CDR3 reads TGTGCCAGCAGTGGGAGTACAGGGTTTGGTCAGCCCCAGCATTTT.

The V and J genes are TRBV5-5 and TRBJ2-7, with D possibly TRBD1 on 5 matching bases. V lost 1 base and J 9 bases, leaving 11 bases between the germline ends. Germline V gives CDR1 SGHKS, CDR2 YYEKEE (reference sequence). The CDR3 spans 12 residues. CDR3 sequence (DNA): TGTGCCAGCAGCTTGAGGGGTCGCGGGCAGTACTTC. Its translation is CASSLRGRGQYF.

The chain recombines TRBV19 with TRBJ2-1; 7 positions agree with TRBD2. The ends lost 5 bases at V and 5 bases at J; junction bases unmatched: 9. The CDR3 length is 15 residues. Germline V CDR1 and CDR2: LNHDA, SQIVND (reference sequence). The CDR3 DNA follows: TGTGCCAGTAGTCCCTGGACTAGAAAGGACAATGAGCAGTTCTTC. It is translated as CASSPWTRKDNEQFF.

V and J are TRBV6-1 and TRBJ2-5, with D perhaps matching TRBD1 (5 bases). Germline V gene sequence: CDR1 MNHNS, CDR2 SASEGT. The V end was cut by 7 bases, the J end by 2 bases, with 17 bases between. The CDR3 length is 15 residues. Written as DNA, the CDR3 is TGTGCCAGCACCGATGGGGCAGGCACACAAGAGACCCAGTACTTC. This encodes CASTDGAGTQETQYF.

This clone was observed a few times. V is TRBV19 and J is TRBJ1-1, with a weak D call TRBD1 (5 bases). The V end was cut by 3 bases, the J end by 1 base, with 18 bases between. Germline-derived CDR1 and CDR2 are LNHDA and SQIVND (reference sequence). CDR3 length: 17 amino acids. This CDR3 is CASSIPRGLNKNTEAFF. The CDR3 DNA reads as TGTGCCAGTAGTATCCCTAGGGGACTGAATAAGAACACTGAAGCTTTCTTT.

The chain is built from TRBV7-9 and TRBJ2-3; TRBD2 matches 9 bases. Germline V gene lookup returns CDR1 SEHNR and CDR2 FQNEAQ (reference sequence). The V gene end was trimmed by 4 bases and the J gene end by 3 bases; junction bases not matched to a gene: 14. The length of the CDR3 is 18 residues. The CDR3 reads CASSSIPWRGGGTDTQYF. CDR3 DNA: TGTGCCAGCAGCTCCATTCCCTGGCGGGGGGGAGGAACAGATACGCAGTATTTT.

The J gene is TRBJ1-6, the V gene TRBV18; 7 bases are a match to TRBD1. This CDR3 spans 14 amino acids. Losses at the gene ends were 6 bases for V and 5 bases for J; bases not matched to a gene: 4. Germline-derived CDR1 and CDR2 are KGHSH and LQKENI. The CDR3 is CASSLQGDNSPLHF. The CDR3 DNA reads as TGTGCCAGCTCCCTCCAGGGGGATAATTCACCCCTCCACTTT.

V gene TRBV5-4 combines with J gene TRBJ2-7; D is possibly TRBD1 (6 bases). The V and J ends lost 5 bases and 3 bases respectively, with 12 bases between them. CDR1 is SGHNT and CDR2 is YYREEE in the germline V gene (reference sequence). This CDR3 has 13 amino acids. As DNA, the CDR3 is TGTGCCAGCAGTTTTGACAGGTTCTACGAGCAGTACTTC. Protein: CASSFDRFYEQYF.

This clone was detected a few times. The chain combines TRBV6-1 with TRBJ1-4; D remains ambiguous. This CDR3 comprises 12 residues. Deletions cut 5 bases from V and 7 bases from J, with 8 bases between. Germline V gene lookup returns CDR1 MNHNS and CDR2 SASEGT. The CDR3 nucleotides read TGTGCCAGCAGTTCCGCGGGTGAAAAACTGTTTTTT. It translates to CASSSAGEKLFF.

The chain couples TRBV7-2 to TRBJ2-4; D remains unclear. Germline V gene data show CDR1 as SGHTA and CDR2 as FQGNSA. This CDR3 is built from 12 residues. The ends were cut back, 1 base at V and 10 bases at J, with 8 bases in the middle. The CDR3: CASSLVSGIQYF. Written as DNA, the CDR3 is TGTGCCAGCAGCTTAGTCTCAGGTATTCAGTACTTC.

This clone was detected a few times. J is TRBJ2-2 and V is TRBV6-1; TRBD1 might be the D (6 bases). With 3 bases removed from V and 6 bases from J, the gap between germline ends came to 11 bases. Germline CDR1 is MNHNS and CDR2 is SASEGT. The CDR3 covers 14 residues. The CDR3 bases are TGTGCCAGCAGTGAGACGACAGGAGCCGGGGAGCTGTTTTTT. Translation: CASSETTGAGELFF.

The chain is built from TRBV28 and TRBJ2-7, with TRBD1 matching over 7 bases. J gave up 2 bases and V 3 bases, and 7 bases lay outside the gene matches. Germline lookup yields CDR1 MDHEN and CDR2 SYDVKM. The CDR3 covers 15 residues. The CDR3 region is CASSFPGDRTYEQYF. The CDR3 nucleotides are TGTGCCAGCAGTTTTCCCGGGGACAGAACCTACGAGCAGTACTTC.

CDR3 amino acids: CAWSTGYGYTF. The CDR3 nucleotides are TGTGCCTGGAGCACAGGTTATGGCTACACCTTC. The chain combines TRBV30 with TRBJ1-2; tentative D call: TRBD1 (5 bases). V dropped 3 bases and J dropped 5 bases, with 7 bases sitting between them. The CDR3 runs 11 residues. The germline V gene encodes CDR1 GTSNPN and CDR2 SVGIG (reference sequence). Combining the CDR3 with reference TRBV30 and TRBJ1-2 gives the whole variable domain SQTIHQWPATLVQPVGSPLSLECTVEGTSNPNLYWYRQAAGRGLQLLFYSVGIGQISSEVPQNLSASRPQDRQFILSSKKLLLSDSGFYLCAWSTGYGYTFGSGTRLTVV.

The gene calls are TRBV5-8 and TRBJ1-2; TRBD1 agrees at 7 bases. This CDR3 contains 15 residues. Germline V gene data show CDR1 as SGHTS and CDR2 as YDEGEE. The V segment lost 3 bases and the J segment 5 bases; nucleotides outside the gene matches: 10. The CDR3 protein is CASSSRQGGWYGYTF. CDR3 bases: TGTGCCAGCAGCTCCCGACAGGGAGGATGGTATGGCTACACCTTC.

The CDR3, as DNA: TGCAGCGCCGCTGGCGGAACTCGTAACTATGGCTACACCTTC. Protein: CSAAGGTRNYGYTF. The chain joins TRBV29-1 to TRBJ1-2; D call uncertain. Trimming took 7 bases from V and 1 from J, leaving 16 bases between them. Germline V gene data show CDR1 as SQVTM and CDR2 as ANQGSEA. CDR3 size: 14 residues.

The CDR3 is CANTQGFDTEAFF. In nucleotides, the CDR3 is TGTGCCAACACTCAGGGGTTTGACACTGAAGCTTTCTTT. The gene calls are TRBV2 and TRBJ1-1; D perhaps matches TRBD1 (6 bases). Germline loops: CDR1 SNHLY, CDR2 FYNNEI. The CDR3 runs to 13 residues. Deletions cut 10 bases from V and 3 bases from J, with 15 bases between.

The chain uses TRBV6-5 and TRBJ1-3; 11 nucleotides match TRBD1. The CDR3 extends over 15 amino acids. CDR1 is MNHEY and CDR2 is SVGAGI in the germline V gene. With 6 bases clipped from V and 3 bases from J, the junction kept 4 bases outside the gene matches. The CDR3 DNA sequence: TGTGCCAGCAGCAGGGACAGGGGGAGTGGAAACACCATATATTTT. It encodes CASSRDRGSGNTIYF.

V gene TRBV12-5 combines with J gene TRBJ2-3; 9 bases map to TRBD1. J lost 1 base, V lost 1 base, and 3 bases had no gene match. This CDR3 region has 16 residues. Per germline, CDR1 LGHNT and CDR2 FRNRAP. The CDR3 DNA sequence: TGTGCTAGTGGTTTGGCCACAGGGGGCGGCACAGATACGCAGTATTTT. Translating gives CASGLATGGGTDTQYF.